Each of the 10 T cell receptor beta chains below was sequenced from the same sample in a study of technical replicates of blood from a few donors. TCRdb's copy holds only in-frame clones and misses some; the assay was immunoSEQ multiplex PCR. The sample lists more than 90,000 clones, around 95% occurring once. Sequences were obtained from T cells isolated from PBMCs. Source of these receptors: a human donor in good health.

The chain uses TRBV5-8 and TRBJ2-1; 7 bases agree with TRBD2. This CDR3 contains 16 residues. Per germline, CDR1 SGHTS and CDR2 YDEGEE. With 1 base clipped from V and 2 bases from J, the junction kept 6 bases outside the gene matches. The CDR3 DNA reads as TGTGCCAGCAGCTTGATTTTTCTAGCGGCCTACAATGAGCAGTTCTTC. It yields the protein CASSLIFLAAYNEQFF.

The V call is TRBV12-2, the J call TRBJ2-2; TRBD1 is the table's D call, not checked against the DNA. TRBV12-2 is annotated as a pseudogene. This CDR3 has 21 residues. This CDR3 reads CASRLDFTQGTMKKNTGELFF. In DNA form, the CDR3 reads TGTGCAAGTCGCTTAGACTTTACCCAGGGGACGATGAAAAAAAACACCGGGGAGCTGTTTTTT.

V gene TRBV28 combines with J gene TRBJ2-3, with 10 positions matching TRBD1. J lost 4 bases, V lost 5 bases, and 9 bases had no gene match. The CDR3 sequence is 16 residues long. The germline V gene encodes CDR1 MDHEN and CDR2 SYDVKM. This CDR3 is CASSRPGTGDPDTQYF. In nucleotides, the CDR3 is TGTGCCAGCAGTCGACCCGGGACAGGGGACCCAGATACGCAGTATTTT.

This clone has more than one count but fewer than ten. Other DNA sequences from this sample encode an identical CDR3 as well. The chain couples TRBV5-1 to TRBJ2-3; tentatively, D is TRBD2 (6 bases). The CDR3 consists of 15 residues. V lost 0 bases and J 1 base, leaving 9 bases between the germline ends. Germline V gene lookup returns CDR1 SGHRS and CDR2 YFSETQ. The CDR3 region has the DNA TGCGCCAGCAGCTTGGGGGGCGGGGGCACAGATACGCAGTATTTT. Translating it yields CASSLGGGGTDTQYF.

The V and J genes are TRBV4-2 and TRBJ1-2; TRBD1 aligns across 12 bases. Germline V gene sequence: CDR1 LGHNA, CDR2 YNFKEQ. The CDR3 length is 17 residues. V shed 0 bases, J shed 8 bases, and the junction held 10 bases outside the gene matches. CDR3 sequence: CASSQESGQGASWGYTF. The DNA for the CDR3 is TGTGCCAGCAGCCAAGAATCGGGACAGGGGGCGTCATGGGGCTACACCTTC.

V is TRBV11-2 and J is TRBJ2-5; 7 nucleotides match TRBD1. J was trimmed by 2 bases and V by 4 bases; bases with no gene match: 4. The length of the CDR3 is 14 residues. Germline CDR1 is SGHAT and CDR2 is FQNNGV. CDR3 loop: CASSSYRGQETQYF. The CDR3 DNA is TGTGCCAGCAGCTCTTACAGGGGACAAGAGACCCAGTACTTC.

The V and J genes are TRBV6-5 and TRBJ1-3; D remains unclear. Germline V gene sequence: CDR1 MNHEY, CDR2 SVGAGI. The germline V and J ends were trimmed by 6 bases and 1 base, with 7 bases remaining between them. The CDR3 sequence is 13 residues long. CDR3 region: CASRGASGNTIYF. The CDR3 DNA reads as TGTGCCAGCAGGGGAGCATCTGGAAACACCATATATTTT.

This chain uses TRBV9 with TRBJ2-1; D is undetermined. V was shortened by 1 base and J by 2 bases, with 10 bases between the two germline ends. Germline CDR1 and CDR2: SGDLS and YYNGEE. This CDR3 is 15 amino acids long. The CDR3 DNA reads as TGTGCCAGCAGCGTACAGACGAGGCCCTACAATGAGCAGTTCTTC. Translated: CASSVQTRPYNEQFF.

This chain uses TRBV6-1 with TRBJ2-7; weak D call: TRBD1 (6 bases). The V gene's germline CDR1 is MNHNS and CDR2 SASEGT. This CDR3 comprises 15 residues. V was pared by 9 bases and J by 3 bases, with 21 bases between. The CDR3 DNA follows: TGTGCCAGAACAGGGTTCGGAACTCCTAGCTACGAGCAGTACTTC. Translating gives CARTGFGTPSYEQYF.

This clone was recorded only once. The chain employs TRBV4-1 and TRBJ2-7; 13 bases fit TRBD2. The V gene's germline CDR1 is MGHRA and CDR2 YSYEKL. Trimming cost V 1 base and J 2 bases; bases outside gene matches: 2. The CDR3 is 16 residues long. Here the CDR3 reads CASSQATSGRAYEQYF. CDR3 nucleotides: TGCGCCAGCAGCCAAGCTACTAGCGGGAGGGCCTACGAGCAGTACTTC.